This T cell receptor (beta chain) was sequenced during a study of human T cells and chemical hapten exposure. For the study at large: Diphenylcyclopropenone was administered weekly to the scalp of patients throughout the roughly 25-week study.

CDR1 is MNHNY and CDR2 is SVGAGI in the germline V gene (reference sequence). This CDR3 spans 14 amino acids. With 7 bases removed from V and 3 bases from J, the gap between germline ends came to 13 bases. Time point indicated: patch test 3, about 24 weeks after DPC sensitization. Treatment noted: therapeutic diphenylcyclopropenone sensitization with weekly scalp DPC. Drawing of blood took place ahead of applying each patch test. One entry per CDR3 protein results from TCRdb running MiXCR on the RACE reads. The profile shows about 190,000 distinct CDR3 sequences, approximately 24% of them singletons. As regards this clonotype: What it recognizes is unknown.

Notes on the study in general: TCRs at a frequency above 1 in 1000 stayed unchanged with DPC sensitization.

This sequence was found in a middle-aged woman with alopecia areata. Some clones in this sample may be carry-over from other donors' samples. Sequencing used whole blood, obtained in connection with sensitization to the hapten diphenylcyclopropenone (DPC). The chain couples TRBV6-6 to TRBJ2-1, with D unclear. The chain's CDR3 is CASTSTGYYNEQFF. The CDR3 DNA is TGTGCCAGCACCTCCACCGGGTACTACAATGAGCAGTTCTTC.